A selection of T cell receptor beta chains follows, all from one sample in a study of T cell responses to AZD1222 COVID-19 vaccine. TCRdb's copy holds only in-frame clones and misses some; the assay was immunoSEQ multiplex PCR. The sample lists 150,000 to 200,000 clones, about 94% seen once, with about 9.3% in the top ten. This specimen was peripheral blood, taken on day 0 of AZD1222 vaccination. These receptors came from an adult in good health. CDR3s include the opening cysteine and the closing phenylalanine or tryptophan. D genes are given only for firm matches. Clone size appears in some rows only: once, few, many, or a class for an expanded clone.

cdr3_nt: TGTGCCAGCAGCGTAGGTACCCGGAACACTGAAGCTTTCTTT
cdr3_aa: CASSVGTRNTEAFF
j_call: TRBJ1-1
d_call: .
v_call: TRBV9
clone_size: .

cdr3_nt: TGTGCCAGCAGTGAGGACCCGCCGGGTACCTACAATGAGCAGTTCTTC
cdr3_aa: CASSEDPPGTYNEQFF
j_call: TRBJ2-1
d_call: .
v_call: TRBV6-1
clone_size: .

cdr3_nt: TGCAGCGTTGAAGAGCTAGCGGGACAATATTTT
cdr3_aa: CSVEELAGQYF
j_call: TRBJ2-3
d_call: TRBD2
v_call: TRBV29-1
clone_size: .

cdr3_nt: TGTGCCAGCAGTTTACCGACAGGGGAGTTTAATCAGCCCCAGCATTTT
cdr3_aa: CASSLPTGEFNQPQHF
j_call: TRBJ1-5
d_call: TRBD1
v_call: TRBV28
clone_size: .

cdr3_nt: TGTGCCTGGAACTCCATAGCGGTTCAAGGGGAGAGCACCGGGGAGCTGTTTTTT
cdr3_aa: CAWNSIAVQGESTGELFF
j_call: TRBJ2-2
d_call: .
v_call: TRBV30
clone_size: .

cdr3_nt: TGTGCCTGCGGGGTGGGCCCCGGGGAGCTGTTTTTT
cdr3_aa: CACGVGPGELFF
j_call: TRBJ2-2
d_call: .
v_call: TRBV7-6
clone_size: .

cdr3_nt: TGTGCCAGCAGCCAATACCCGGTGAGCCCCCAAGGGCCTGGAAACACCATATATTTT
cdr3_aa: CASSQYPVSPQGPGNTIYF
j_call: TRBJ1-3
d_call: .
v_call: TRBV3-1/TRBV3-2
clone_size: .

cdr3_nt: TGTGCCAGCAGCTTAGCCCTTGGGCTAGCGGAGCGACTTGAGCAGTTCTTC
cdr3_aa: CASSLALGLAERLEQFF
j_call: TRBJ2-1
d_call: TRBD2
v_call: TRBV13
clone_size: .

cdr3_nt: TGTGCCATCAGTGAGTCTTCCCAGAGGGAGAAAGAGACCCAGTACTTC
cdr3_aa: CAISESSQREKETQYF
j_call: TRBJ2-5
d_call: .
v_call: TRBV10-3
clone_size: .

cdr3_nt: TGTGCCAGCAGCTTAAGGGCGCGTGGAAACACCATATATTTT
cdr3_aa: CASSLRARGNTIYF
j_call: TRBJ1-3
d_call: .
v_call: TRBV5-6
clone_size: .

cdr3_nt: TGTGCCAGCAGCGCCGGGCTCGGCCTGAACACCGGGGAGCTGTTTTTT
cdr3_aa: CASSAGLGLNTGELFF
j_call: TRBJ2-2
d_call: .
v_call: TRBV7-2
clone_size: .

cdr3_nt: TGTGCCAGCAGCTTGGGGCCGATACTCATGAACACTGAAGCTTTCTTT
cdr3_aa: CASSLGPILMNTEAFF
j_call: TRBJ1-1
d_call: .
v_call: TRBV5-4
clone_size: .

cdr3_nt: TGTGCCAGCAGCTTATACGGAGAACTAGATGAAAAACTGTTTTTT
cdr3_aa: CASSLYGELDEKLFF
j_call: TRBJ1-4
d_call: .
v_call: TRBV7-9
clone_size: .

cdr3_nt: TGTGCCAGCAGTTCCACGGGACAGAGCTCCTACGAGCAGTACTTC
cdr3_aa: CASSSTGQSSYEQYF
j_call: TRBJ2-7
d_call: TRBD1
v_call: TRBV27
clone_size: .

cdr3_nt: TGCAGCGTCAAGTCAGGGTACACTGAAGCTTTCTTT
cdr3_aa: CSVKSGYTEAFF
j_call: TRBJ1-1
d_call: .
v_call: TRBV29-1
clone_size: .

cdr3_nt: TGTGCCAGCTCCCCTTTCGGGGGGGCGAGCAATCAGCCCCAGCATTTT
cdr3_aa: CASSPFGGASNQPQHF
j_call: TRBJ1-5
d_call: .
v_call: TRBV18
clone_size: .

cdr3_nt: TGTGCCAGCAGCTCACTAACTATCATGAACACTGAAGCTTTCTTT
cdr3_aa: CASSSLTIMNTEAFF
j_call: TRBJ1-1
d_call: .
v_call: TRBV7-9
clone_size: .

cdr3_nt: TGTGCCAGCAGTGATTCGCAGGGCCTGGGTCAGCCCCAGCATTTT
cdr3_aa: CASSDSQGLGQPQHF
j_call: TRBJ1-5
d_call: .
v_call: TRBV6-1
clone_size: .

cdr3_nt: TGTGCCAGCAGCTTAGTCCAGCCGCTTTCAGATACGCAGTATTTT
cdr3_aa: CASSLVQPLSDTQYF
j_call: TRBJ2-3
d_call: .
v_call: TRBV7-2
clone_size: .

cdr3_nt: TGTGCCAGCGGAGATCAAACCCGGGGTGGCTACACCTTC
cdr3_aa: CASGDQTRGGYTF
j_call: TRBJ1-2
d_call: .
v_call: TRBV27
clone_size: .

cdr3_nt: TGTGCCAGCTCGCTTGACAGGAATTCACCCCTCCACTTT
cdr3_aa: CASSLDRNSPLHF
j_call: TRBJ1-6
d_call: .
v_call: TRBV18
clone_size: .

cdr3_nt: TGTGCCAGCAGCACACGGGGCGGGAGGCCGAACACCGGGGAGCTGTTTTTT
cdr3_aa: CASSTRGGRPNTGELFF
j_call: TRBJ2-2
d_call: TRBD2
v_call: TRBV7-8
clone_size: .

cdr3_nt: TGTGCCAGCAGTCAATCCTTCCGGGACAGGGGTGGCTACACCTTC
cdr3_aa: CASSQSFRDRGGYTF
j_call: TRBJ1-2
d_call: TRBD1
v_call: TRBV28
clone_size: .

cdr3_nt: TGTGCCAGTGGGGGAGCGGCGGTCAACAATCAGCCCCAGCATTTT
cdr3_aa: CASGGAAVNNQPQHF
j_call: TRBJ1-5
d_call: .
v_call: TRBV19
clone_size: .

cdr3_nt: TGTGCCTGGTCTATGTCCCCGGACACTGAAGCTTTCTTT
cdr3_aa: CAWSMSPDTEAFF
j_call: TRBJ1-1
d_call: .
v_call: TRBV30
clone_size: .

cdr3_nt: TGCAGCGTAGCCGGGAGCGCCCTGATGATGAGTGAAAAACTGTTTTTT
cdr3_aa: CSVAGSALMMSEKLFF
j_call: TRBJ1-4
d_call: .
v_call: TRBV29-1
clone_size: .

cdr3_nt: TGTGCCAGCAGCGCTACCGGGACAGGGGTGGCTTTCTTT
cdr3_aa: CASSATGTGVAFF
j_call: TRBJ1-1
d_call: TRBD1
v_call: TRBV6-4
clone_size: .

cdr3_nt: TGTGCCAGCAGTGACGCGAGGGGAGCCTACGAGCAGTACTTC
cdr3_aa: CASSDARGAYEQYF
j_call: TRBJ2-7
d_call: .
v_call: TRBV25-1
clone_size: once

cdr3_nt: TGTGCCAGCAGTTTTAGAGACTATGGCTACACCTTC
cdr3_aa: CASSFRDYGYTF
j_call: TRBJ1-2
d_call: .
v_call: TRBV28
clone_size: .

cdr3_nt: TGTGCCAGCAACCCGGGACTAGCGGGAGTTGCCGTCTCCTACGAGCAGTACTTC
cdr3_aa: CASNPGLAGVAVSYEQYF
j_call: TRBJ2-7
d_call: TRBD2
v_call: TRBV6-2/TRBV6-3
clone_size: .

cdr3_nt: TGTGCCAGCAGTTTATTGGGTGGGGTAGGGACTGAAGCTTTCTTT
cdr3_aa: CASSLLGGVGTEAFF
j_call: TRBJ1-1
d_call: .
v_call: TRBV28
clone_size: .

cdr3_nt: TGTGCCAGCACGGACAGGGGGCATACTAATGAAAAACTGTTTTTT
cdr3_aa: CASTDRGHTNEKLFF
j_call: TRBJ1-4
d_call: TRBD1
v_call: TRBV2
clone_size: .

cdr3_nt: TGTGCCAGCAGCCCGTACTATAGCTCCTACGAGCAGTACTTC
cdr3_aa: CASSPYYSSYEQYF
j_call: TRBJ2-7
d_call: .
v_call: TRBV3-1/TRBV3-2
clone_size: few

cdr3_nt: TGTGCCAGCAGCCTGACTAGAAATGAGCAGTTCTTC
cdr3_aa: CASSLTRNEQFF
j_call: TRBJ2-1
d_call: .
v_call: TRBV28
clone_size: .

cdr3_nt: TGTGCTAGTGGTTTGTCAGGGGGAAACGAGCAGTACTTC
cdr3_aa: CASGLSGGNEQYF
j_call: TRBJ2-7
d_call: TRBD1
v_call: TRBV12-5
clone_size: .

cdr3_nt: TGTGCCAGCAGCTCTCGGGCAACAGCGGGAGTGGGGAGAGAGACCCAGTACTTC
cdr3_aa: CASSSRATAGVGRETQYF
j_call: TRBJ2-5
d_call: TRBD2
v_call: TRBV5-6
clone_size: .

cdr3_nt: TGCAGCGTTGACAGCGGGAGCCATACCTACGAGCAGTACTTC
cdr3_aa: CSVDSGSHTYEQYF
j_call: TRBJ2-7
d_call: TRBD2
v_call: TRBV29-1
clone_size: .

cdr3_nt: TGTGCCAGCGTCGGGGAGACAGATACGCAGTATTTT
cdr3_aa: CASVGETDTQYF
j_call: TRBJ2-3
d_call: .
v_call: TRBV6-5
clone_size: once

cdr3_nt: TGTGCCAGCAGCTTAGTAGCGGAGGTCACCGGGGAGCTGTTTTTT
cdr3_aa: CASSLVAEVTGELFF
j_call: TRBJ2-2
d_call: .
v_call: TRBV11-3
clone_size: .

cdr3_nt: TGTGCCAGCAGGATTAGCGGGAGAACAGAGCAGTACTTC
cdr3_aa: CASRISGRTEQYF
j_call: TRBJ2-7
d_call: TRBD2
v_call: TRBV6-5
clone_size: .

cdr3_nt: TGTGCCAGCAGTACCGGGACACTCTATGGCTACACCTTC
cdr3_aa: CASSTGTLYGYTF
j_call: TRBJ1-2
d_call: .
v_call: TRBV27
clone_size: .

cdr3_nt: TGTGCCAGCAGTGAATTTAGGGACATCTCCTACGAGCAGTACTTC
cdr3_aa: CASSEFRDISYEQYF
j_call: TRBJ2-7
d_call: .
v_call: TRBV2
clone_size: .

cdr3_nt: TGCGCCAGCAGCCAAATCCGCGGGACTAGGGGATACAATGAGCAGTTCTTC
cdr3_aa: CASSQIRGTRGYNEQFF
j_call: TRBJ2-1
d_call: TRBD2
v_call: TRBV4-3
clone_size: .

cdr3_nt: TGTGCCAGCAGTAAGAGACTAGCGGGGGGCACAGATACGCAGTATTTT
cdr3_aa: CASSKRLAGGTDTQYF
j_call: TRBJ2-3
d_call: TRBD2
v_call: TRBV7-2
clone_size: .

cdr3_nt: TGTGCCAGCAGCTTAGGGGGCAGGGCGGAGACCCAGTACTTC
cdr3_aa: CASSLGGRAETQYF
j_call: TRBJ2-5
d_call: .
v_call: TRBV7-2
clone_size: .

cdr3_nt: TGTGCCAGCAGCTCACTTACCCTGGGACAGGGGGACCACGAGCAGTACTTC
cdr3_aa: CASSSLTLGQGDHEQYF
j_call: TRBJ2-7
d_call: TRBD1
v_call: TRBV7-9
clone_size: .

cdr3_nt: TGTGCCAGCAGTCCAGGGTTTGGCAATGAGCAGTTCTTC
cdr3_aa: CASSPGFGNEQFF
j_call: TRBJ2-1
d_call: .
v_call: TRBV12-3/TRBV12-4
clone_size: .

cdr3_nt: TGCGCCAGCAGCTTGGCGTCGGGGTATCGCGGGGCTGAAGCTTTCTTT
cdr3_aa: CASSLASGYRGAEAFF
j_call: TRBJ1-1
d_call: .
v_call: TRBV5-1
clone_size: .

cdr3_nt: TGTGCCAGCAGCCAAGAATGGGTGGGCAATGAGCAGTTCTTC
cdr3_aa: CASSQEWVGNEQFF
j_call: TRBJ2-1
d_call: .
v_call: TRBV14
clone_size: .

cdr3_nt: TGTGCCAGCAGCGAGGCGCGGTTCGGGGGCTACACCTTC
cdr3_aa: CASSEARFGGYTF
j_call: TRBJ1-2
d_call: .
v_call: TRBV14
clone_size: many

cdr3_nt: TGTGCCAGCATAAGCCAGGGTTCCTATAATTCACCCCTCCACTTT
cdr3_aa: CASISQGSYNSPLHF
j_call: TRBJ1-6
d_call: .
v_call: TRBV2
clone_size: .

cdr3_nt: TGCGCCAGCAGCTTCACCGGGACAGATAATTCACCCCTCCACTTT
cdr3_aa: CASSFTGTDNSPLHF
j_call: TRBJ1-6
d_call: TRBD1
v_call: TRBV5-1
clone_size: once

cdr3_nt: TGTGCCAGCAGAGCCGTTAACTATGGCTACACCTTC
cdr3_aa: CASRAVNYGYTF
j_call: TRBJ1-2
d_call: .
v_call: TRBV28
clone_size: .